The 13 T cell receptor beta chains below all came from one sample that was sequenced in a study of CD8 T cells in ankylosing spondylitis. Study findings and constraints: Blood of patients with ankylosing spondylitis appeared to be characterized by a TCR beta motif of seven or eight highly homologous variants.

From the 5' RACE reads, TCRdb called clonotypes with MiXCR, one entry per CDR3 protein. The sample comprises more than 650,000 distinct CDR3 sequences, around 11% of which are singletons, and approximately 0.51% rests with the top ten. No antigen has been identified for these receptors. What was sequenced was blood, either unsorted or a sorted T cell fraction (not recorded which). These receptor sequences come from a male donor with ankylosing spondylitis.

This clonotype has a handful of counts. This chain links TRBV5-1 with TRBJ1-3; no clear D. CDR3 length: 16 amino acids. Trimming stripped 0 bases from V and 0 bases from J, with 10 bases between. CDR1 and CDR2 from the germline V gene are SGHRS and YFSETQ. CDR3 region: CASSLDPQSSGNTIYF. CDR3 sequence (DNA): TGCGCCAGCAGCTTGGACCCCCAAAGCTCTGGAAACACCATATATTTT.

This clonotype was recorded a few times. The chain is built from TRBV20-1 and TRBJ2-7, with unresolved D. The germline CDR1 and CDR2 sequences are DFQATT and SNEGSKA (reference sequence). Trimming left V 0 bases short and J 6 bases short, with 15 bases between. The CDR3 spans 14 residues. The CDR3 coding sequence is TGCAGTGCTAGAGATTTAACCTCCCTGGGCGAGCAGTACTTC. Translated, it gives CSARDLTSLGEQYF.

The V call is TRBV7-9, the J call TRBJ1-6, with D possibly matching TRBD1 (5 bases). V was pared by 0 bases and J by 9 bases, with 15 bases between. CDR1 is SEHNR, CDR2 FQNEAQ, per germline (reference sequence). The CDR3 consists of 16 residues. The CDR3, as DNA: TGTGCCAGCAGCTTAGCTGGGACGGTCTACGGTTCACCCCTCCACTTT. This encodes CASSLAGTVYGSPLHF.

CDR3 in DNA: TGCGCCAGCAGCTTTGGTGGGGTGAACACCGGGGAGCTGTTTTTT. Protein sequence: CASSFGGVNTGELFF. The chain employs TRBV5-1 and TRBJ2-2; D remains ambiguous. The CDR3 covers 15 residues. Deletions cut 2 bases from V and 1 base from J, with 9 bases between. CDR1 SGHRS and CDR2 YFSETQ come from the germline V gene.

This clonotype was detected once. The chain employs TRBV5-4 and TRBJ2-1; D unresolved. The V end was cut by 4 bases, the J end by 4 bases, with 12 bases between. Germline-derived CDR1 and CDR2 are SGHNT and YYREEE (reference sequence). The CDR3 covers 14 residues. Here the CDR3 reads CASSPPAQYNEQFF. Here the CDR3 DNA reads TGTGCCAGCAGCCCCCCGGCTCAATACAATGAGCAGTTCTTC.

The table lists this clonotype with a few counts. The rearrangement links TRBV20-1 to TRBJ1-4, with D uncertain. The CDR3 covers 14 residues. The V end was cut by 1 base, the J end by 1 base, with 7 bases between. From germline, CDR1 is DFQATT and CDR2 SNEGSKA (reference sequence). The CDR3 is CSARGPGTNEKLFF. For the CDR3, the DNA is TGCAGTGCTAGAGGTCCGGGAACTAATGAAAAACTGTTTTTT.

This clonotype was detected only a few times. The chain links TRBV29-1 to TRBJ1-1; no definite D call. Germline V CDR1 and CDR2: SQVTM, ANQGSEA. The ends were cut back, 3 bases at V and 0 bases at J, with 8 bases in the middle. There are 13 residues in the CDR3. CDR3 amino acids: CSVEVELNTEAFF. The CDR3 region has the DNA TGCAGCGTTGAGGTCGAGTTGAACACTGAAGCTTTCTTT.

This clonotype was found many times. This sequence joins TRBV28 and TRBJ2-6, with D possibly being TRBD2 (5 bases). The CDR3 is 16 residues long. Trimming took off 7 bases at V and 0 bases at J, with 13 bases between the two ends. Germline V gene data show CDR1 as MDHEN and CDR2 as SYDVKM. The CDR3 spells CASTPRGPSGANVLTF. The CDR3 region has the DNA TGTGCCAGCACCCCTCGGGGTCCCTCTGGGGCCAACGTCCTGACTTTC. The variable domain in full, completed from reference TRBV28 and TRBJ2-6, reads DVKVTQSSRYLVKRTGEKVFLECVQDMDHENMFWYRQDPGLGLRLIYFSYDVKMKEKGDIPEGYSVSREKKERFSLILESASTNQTSMYLCASTPRGPSGANVLTFGAGSRLTVL.

The chain links TRBV27 to TRBJ2-1; 7 bases map to TRBD1. Germline-derived CDR1 and CDR2 are MNHEY and SMNVEV (reference sequence). The V and J ends lost 8 bases and 1 base, in that order; junction bases with no gene match: 17. CDR3 size: 18 residues. The CDR3 nucleotides are TGTGCCAGCTCCGACAGGGACGGCACCCTAAAATCCTACAATGAGCAGTTCTTC. Its protein is CASSDRDGTLKSYNEQFF.

This clonotype was recorded a few times. The gene calls are TRBV20-1 and TRBJ1-2, with 7 bases that match TRBD1. CDR3 length: 13 amino acids. Germline assignment: CDR1 DFQATT and CDR2 SNEGSKA (reference sequence). V dropped 3 bases and J dropped 7; count of bases not matched to a gene: 8. The CDR3 nucleotides read TGCAGTGCTAGCCTGACAGGGCCCTTTGGCTACACCTTC. The encoded protein is CSASLTGPFGYTF.

V usage is TRBV20-1 and J usage is TRBJ2-1, with 11 positions matching TRBD2. CDR3 length: 15 residues. Germline V CDR1 and CDR2: DFQATT, SNEGSKA (reference sequence). CDR3: CSPATSGSTRNEQFF. CDR3 nucleotide sequence: TGCAGCCCCGCTACTAGCGGGAGTACACGGAATGAGCAGTTCTTC.

This clonotype showed up just a few times. The rearrangement links TRBV11-1 to TRBJ1-2, with D perhaps TRBD1 (5 bases). The germline V gene has CDR1 SGHAT and CDR2 FQDESV (reference sequence). This CDR3 region has 18 residues. V was shortened by 4 bases and J by 2 bases, with 23 bases between the two germline ends. The CDR3 spells CASSSVSRGGMNNYGYTF. The CDR3 DNA is TGTGCCAGCAGCTCCGTGAGTCGTGGGGGAATGAACAACTATGGCTACACCTTC. Based on the CDR3 plus reference TRBV11-1 and TRBJ1-2, the full variable domain is EAEVAQSPRYKITEKSQAVAFWCDPISGHATLYWYRQILGQGPELLVQFQDESVVDDSQLPKDRFSAERLKGVDSTLKIQPAELGDSAMYLCASSSVSRGGMNNYGYTFGSGTRLTVV.

The table lists this clonotype with a few counts. The V and J genes are TRBV6-1 and TRBJ1-1; weak D call: TRBD1 (5 bases). CDR1 and CDR2 from the germline V gene are MNHNS and SASEGT. The CDR3 has 14 residues. The V end lost 2 bases, the J end lost 5 bases, and 12 bases lay between the germline ends. CDR3 DNA sequence: TGTGCCAGCAGTGAATGGGGGACCAGAACTGAAGCTTTCTTT. Amino acids: CASSEWGTRTEAFF.